This T cell receptor beta chain was observed in a study of blood T cell repertoires in COVID-19. For the study at large: Specimens from acute and convalescent COVID-19 originated in the United States, Italy and Spain. Sources were T cells, B-cell-depleted T cells, or PBMCs; the material itself was cDNA or gDNA.

As originally analysed: Estimates of nucleated cell counts were drawn from the amplification of reference gene primers. TCRdb's copy holds only in-frame clones and misses some; the assay was immunoSEQ multiplex PCR. V, J and clone size derive from that table, while D and trimming were established from the DNA sequence. The sample lists 59,000 or so clones; 79% were seen once. V shed 3 bases, J shed 8 bases, and the junction held 10 bases outside the gene matches. Germline CDR1 and CDR2: SGHAT and FQNNGV. The CDR3 contains 16 residues. The chain has TRBV11-2 and TRBJ2-1, with TRBD2 identical over 10 bases. The specimen was peripheral blood. This receptor was taken from a man in his sixties with acute or convalescent COVID-19. CDR3 nucleotides: TGTGCCAGCAGCTTTACTAGCCCTAGCGGGAGCTATGAGCAGTTCTTC. Residues: CASSFTSPSGSYEQFF.